A single sample gave rise to the 29 T cell receptor beta chains below, sequenced in a study of CD8 T cells in ankylosing spondylitis. TCRdb reprocessed the 5' RACE reads via MiXCR and lists one record per CDR3 protein. This sample has under 250,000 distinct CDR3 sequences, with roughly 32% found just once. Input material: blood, either unsorted or a sorted T cell fraction (not recorded which). Every receptor here comes from a male donor with ankylosing spondylitis or in good health (not recorded which).

This clonotype has just a few counts. The V and J genes are TRBV20-1 and TRBJ1-1; TRBD1 aligns across 7 bases. This CDR3 has 13 residues. Germline trimming cut 6 bases from V and 11 bases from J; bases unmatched to any gene: 15. CDR1 and CDR2 from the germline V gene are DFQATT and SNEGSKA (reference sequence). CDR3 sequence (DNA): TGCAGTGCGTATATCGACAGGGATGTAGGGGCTTTCTTT. Translation gives CSAYIDRDVGAFF.

This clonotype has just a few counts. V usage is TRBV7-9 and J usage is TRBJ2-1, with 10 bases matching TRBD2. The V gene end was trimmed by 1 base and the J gene end by 12 bases; junction bases not matched to a gene: 0. Germline V gene lookup returns CDR1 SEHNR and CDR2 FQNEAQ (reference sequence). CDR3 size: 12 residues. CDR3 loop: CASSLEREGQFF. The CDR3 nucleotides read TGTGCCAGCAGCTTAGAGCGGGAGGGGCAGTTCTTC. Variable domain in full (rest from reference TRBV7-9 and TRBJ2-1): DTGVSQNPRHKITKRGQNVTFRCDPISEHNRLYWYRQTLGQGPEFLTYFQNEAQLEKSRLLSDRFSAERPKGSFSTLEIQRTEQGDSAMYLCASSLEREGQFFGPGTRLTVL.

The chain carries TRBV27 and TRBJ2-1; TRBD2 agrees at 10 bases. Germline V lookup: CDR1 MNHEY, CDR2 SMNVEV (reference sequence). The CDR3 has 13 residues. V dropped 2 bases and J dropped 15; count of bases not matched to a gene: 7. The CDR3 bases are TGTGCCAGCAGTTTAGGGACTAGCGCCCGCCTGTTCTTC. Its protein product is CASSLGTSARLFF.

This clonotype was observed a handful of times. The CDR3 region is CASSLEGTLKGQGTPDTQYF. In DNA form, the CDR3 reads TGTGCCAGCAGTTTAGAGGGCACGCTTAAAGGGCAGGGGACCCCAGATACGCAGTATTTT. V usage is TRBV12-3 or TRBV12-4 and J usage is TRBJ2-3; maybe TRBD1 (6 bases). The CDR3 sequence is 20 residues long. Trimming cost V 1 base and J 4 bases, with 27 bases left between them.

The chain uses TRBV29-1 and TRBJ1-1; D unclear. The V gene lost 6 bases and the J gene lost 7 bases, with 15 bases spanning the gap. Germline-derived CDR1 and CDR2 are SQVTM and ANQGSEA. The CDR3 runs to 12 residues. CDR3 DNA sequence: TGCAGCGTCGAAATTGAGTGGGGTGAAGCTTTCTTT. It yields the protein CSVEIEWGEAFF. Full variable domain (outside the CDR3, taken from reference TRBV29-1 and TRBJ1-1): SAVISQKPSRDICQRGTSLTIQCQVDSQVTMMFWYRQQPGQSLTLIATANQGSEATYESGFVIDKFPISRPNLTFSTLTVSNMSPEDSSIYLCSVEIEWGEAFFGQGTRLTVV.

The gene calls are TRBV20-1 and TRBJ2-7; tentative D call: TRBD2 (5 bases). The V end lost 5 bases, the J end lost 0 bases, and 11 bases lay between the germline ends. The CDR3 length is 13 residues. Germline V gives CDR1 DFQATT, CDR2 SNEGSKA (reference sequence). The CDR3 sequence is CSAWTGSSYEQYF. CDR3 nucleotides: TGCAGTGCTTGGACGGGGAGCTCCTACGAGCAGTACTTC.

This chain links TRBV7-2 with TRBJ1-2, with a possible D match to TRBD1 (6 bases). Trimming took off 2 bases at V and 7 bases at J, with 17 bases between the two ends. This CDR3 contains 15 residues. Per germline, CDR1 SGHTA and CDR2 FQGNSA. The CDR3: CASSLFGQSRGGYTF. In DNA form, the CDR3 reads TGTGCCAGCAGCTTATTCGGACAGTCCCGAGGTGGCTACACCTTC.

The rearrangement uses TRBV14 and TRBJ2-5; D remains unclear. V was trimmed by 1 base and J by 5 bases, leaving 8 bases between them. The CDR3 sequence is 13 residues long. Germline V gene lookup returns CDR1 SGHDN and CDR2 FVKESK. The CDR3 sequence is CASSQVVWETQYF. In DNA, the CDR3 is TGTGCCAGCAGCCAAGTCGTGTGGGAGACCCAGTACTTC.

This chain links TRBV10-3 with TRBJ1-1, with unresolved D. The CDR3 totals 14 residues. CDR1 is ENHRY, CDR2 SYGVKD, per germline. V was pared by 0 bases and J by 6 bases, with 11 bases between. CDR3 loop: CAISESQAVAEAFF. The CDR3 DNA reads TGTGCCATCAGTGAGTCCCAGGCGGTCGCTGAAGCTTTCTTT.

V gene TRBV9 combines with J gene TRBJ2-1; D gene ambiguous. V gave up 2 bases and J gave up 7 bases, with 10 bases separating them. The CDR3 is 13 residues long. The germline V gene has CDR1 SGDLS and CDR2 YYNGEE. The CDR3 sequence: CASSVSLWNEQFF. DNA of the CDR3: TGTGCCAGCAGCGTTTCCTTGTGGAATGAGCAGTTCTTC.

The chain recombines TRBV19 with TRBJ2-7; 10 nucleotides align to TRBD2. The CDR3 is 16 residues long. Trimming cost V 4 bases and J 3 bases; bases outside gene matches: 9. The germline V gene has CDR1 LNHDA and CDR2 SQIVND (reference sequence). The CDR3 here is CASSSITSGALYEQYF. CDR3 coding DNA: TGTGCCAGTAGTAGCATCACTAGCGGGGCCCTCTACGAGCAGTACTTC.

This clonotype was detected only a few times. V is TRBV25-1 and J is TRBJ2-1; TRBD2 is a possible D gene (5 bases). V was shortened by 4 bases and J by 2 bases, with 12 bases between the two germline ends. The CDR3 loop spans 15 amino acids. Looked up from germline, CDR1 is MGHDK and CDR2 is SYGVNS. The DNA of the CDR3 is TGTGCCAGCAGTGGCCGGACTGTAGCCTACAATGAGCAGTTCTTC. Protein: CASSGRTVAYNEQFF.

On this clonotype itself: One junction end does not reproduce the germline sequence, and a read error may be involved. The V call is TRBV10-3, the J call TRBJ2-5; D perhaps matches TRBD2 (5 bases). Germline V gives CDR1 ENHRY, CDR2 SYGVKD. The CDR3 has 14 residues. DNA of the CDR3: TGTGCCATCGGTGAGTCGGGGATCCAAGAGACCCAGTACTTC. Encoded protein: CAIGESGIQETQYF.

The J gene is TRBJ2-7, the V gene TRBV20-1; the match to TRBD1 covers 10 bases. The CDR3 extends over 15 amino acids. Germline trimming cut 0 bases from V and 4 bases from J; bases unmatched to any gene: 6. Germline V gene lookup returns CDR1 DFQATT and CDR2 SNEGSKA (reference sequence). The CDR3 is CSARDTWDRGYEQYF. As DNA, the CDR3 is TGCAGTGCTAGAGATACTTGGGACAGGGGTTACGAGCAGTACTTC.

This clonotype was counted a few times. The chain uses TRBV20-1 and TRBJ2-3, with 10 bases matching TRBD2. This CDR3 region has 12 residues. CDR1 and CDR2 from the germline V gene are DFQATT and SNEGSKA (reference sequence). CDR3 loop: CSGTSDTDTQYF. The CDR3 nucleotides read TGCAGCGGGACTAGCGACACAGATACGCAGTATTTT.

The CDR3 region is CASSETPNKGKYGYTF. CDR3 in DNA: TGTGCCAGCAGTGAAACCCCTAATAAAGGGAAGTATGGCTACACCTTC. The rearrangement links TRBV6-1 to TRBJ1-2; D gene uncertain. The CDR3 spans 16 residues. Trimming removed 2 bases from V and 5 bases from J, with 18 bases in between. From germline, CDR1 is MNHNS and CDR2 SASEGT.

The rearrangement uses TRBV5-1 and TRBJ2-5; D might be TRBD1 (5 bases). The ends were cut back, 3 bases at V and 2 bases at J, with 11 bases in the middle. Per germline, CDR1 SGHRS and CDR2 YFSETQ. The CDR3 has 14 residues. CDR3: CASSSGPIQETQYF. The DNA for the CDR3 is TGCGCCAGCAGCTCAGGGCCAATACAAGAGACCCAGTACTTC.

The chain links TRBV5-1 to TRBJ2-5; 8 positions agree with TRBD1. The CDR3 has 14 amino acids. With 2 bases clipped from V and 6 bases from J, the junction kept 6 bases outside the gene matches. Germline V gene data show CDR1 as SGHRS and CDR2 as YFSETQ. CDR3 in DNA: TGCGCCAGCAGCTTTGGACAGGGAAAGCAGACCCAGTACTTC. Amino acids: CASSFGQGKQTQYF.

The genes are TRBV7-2 and TRBJ2-6, with 7 bases matching TRBD1. The CDR3 spans 17 residues. CDR1 SGHTA and CDR2 FQGNSA come from the germline V gene. J was trimmed by 0 bases and V by 5 bases; bases with no gene match: 7. CDR3 protein: CASSPWDRLSGANVLTF. The CDR3 nucleotides are TGTGCCAGCAGCCCTTGGGACAGACTCTCTGGGGCCAACGTCCTGACTTTC.

V and J are TRBV20-1 and TRBJ1-1, with 9 bases matching TRBD1. V trimming: 6 bases; J trimming: 6 bases; junction bases outside the gene matches: 5. The CDR3 covers 12 residues. CDR1 is DFQATT and CDR2 is SNEGSKA in the germline V gene (reference sequence). CDR3 in amino acids: CSATQGAAEAFF. The CDR3 DNA is TGCAGTGCGACACAGGGGGCGGCTGAAGCTTTCTTT.

The rearrangement links TRBV28 to TRBJ1-2, with a tentative D call TRBD1 (5 bases). The CDR3 is 15 amino acids. Deletions cut 2 bases from V and 0 bases from J, with 10 bases between. Germline assignment: CDR1 MDHEN and CDR2 SYDVKM. Here the CDR3 DNA reads TGTGCCAGCAGTTTACAGGCGGGGCCTAACTATGGCTACACCTTC. Encoded protein: CASSLQAGPNYGYTF.

The chain employs TRBV6-5 and TRBJ2-1, with D unresolved. CDR1 is MNHEY, CDR2 SVGAGI, per germline. V gave up 0 bases and J gave up 5 bases, with 8 bases separating them. The CDR3 contains 14 residues. The CDR3 coding sequence is TGTGCCAGCAGTTACTCGATTCAGAACAATGAGCAGTTCTTC. This sequence encodes CASSYSIQNNEQFF.

J is TRBJ2-3 and V is TRBV6-1, with D possibly being TRBD2 (6 bases). The CDR3 sequence is 13 residues long. The V end was cut by 6 bases, the J end by 6 bases, with 13 bases between. Germline V gene lookup returns CDR1 MNHNS and CDR2 SASEGT. CDR3 protein: CASSRDSLDTQYF. The CDR3 DNA follows: TGTGCCAGCAGCAGGGACTCTCTCGATACGCAGTATTTT.

This clonotype was recorded a few times. The chain recombines TRBV29-1 with TRBJ2-1; TRBD1 matches 7 bases. Germline lookup yields CDR1 SQVTM and CDR2 ANQGSEA. This CDR3 contains 17 residues. The junction had 14 bases not matched to a gene; V was cut back by 2 bases and J by 4 bases. CDR3 in amino acids: CSVEQGQSYRGYNEQFF. The CDR3 nucleotides are TGCAGCGTTGAACAGGGACAGTCCTATCGGGGTTACAATGAGCAGTTCTTC.

This clonotype has just a few counts. This chain uses TRBV7-2 with TRBJ1-3; D not certain. V was trimmed by 5 bases and J by 3 bases, leaving 11 bases between them. The CDR3 extends over 14 amino acids. Germline V gives CDR1 SGHTA, CDR2 FQGNSA. The CDR3 nucleotides are TGTGCCAGCAGCCCCCCGGGCAGTGGAAACACCATATATTTT. This sequence encodes CASSPPGSGNTIYF. Full variable domain (missing parts from reference TRBV7-2 and TRBJ1-3): GAGVSQSPSNKVTEKGKDVELRCDPISGHTALYWYRQSLGQGLEFLIYFQGNSAPDKSGLPSDRFSAERTGGSVSTLTIQRTQQEDSAVYLCASSPPGSGNTIYFGEGSWLTVV.

V usage is TRBV20-1 and J usage is TRBJ2-5; 7 bases match TRBD2. Germline-derived CDR1 and CDR2 are DFQATT and SNEGSKA (reference sequence). The J segment lost 2 bases and the V segment lost 0 bases, leaving 12 bases of the junction unmatched. There are 17 residues in the CDR3. Written as DNA, the CDR3 is TGCAGTGCTAGAGATCCGGCTAGCGGAGCTACTCAAGAGACCCAGTACTTC. It yields the protein CSARDPASGATQETQYF.

The chain couples TRBV20-1 to TRBJ2-7, with no clear D. CDR3 length equals 11 residues. CDR1 is DFQATT and CDR2 is SNEGSKA in the germline V gene (reference sequence). Trimming removed 0 bases from V and 5 bases from J, with 5 bases in between. CDR3 sequence (DNA): TGCAGTGCTAGAGATTCCCACGAGCAGTACTTC. It codes for CSARDSHEQYF.

V gene TRBV4-1 combines with J gene TRBJ2-2; D uncertain. Germline assignment: CDR1 MGHRA and CDR2 YSYEKL. The length of the CDR3 is 16 residues. With 2 bases removed from V and 1 base from J, the gap between germline ends came to 11 bases. CDR3 residues: CASSQLPSKNTGELFF. The DNA for the CDR3 is TGCGCCAGCAGCCAACTTCCCTCCAAGAACACCGGGGAGCTGTTTTTT.

The chain uses TRBV12-3 or TRBV12-4 and TRBJ2-1; 12 positions agree with TRBD1. The ends lost 3 bases at V and 7 bases at J; junction bases unmatched: 10. CDR3 length equals 17 residues. The CDR3 coding sequence is TGTGCCAGCAGTTTCCCGGGACAGGGGGCTTTGTTTAATGAGCAGTTCTTC. Encoded protein: CASSFPGQGALFNEQFF.